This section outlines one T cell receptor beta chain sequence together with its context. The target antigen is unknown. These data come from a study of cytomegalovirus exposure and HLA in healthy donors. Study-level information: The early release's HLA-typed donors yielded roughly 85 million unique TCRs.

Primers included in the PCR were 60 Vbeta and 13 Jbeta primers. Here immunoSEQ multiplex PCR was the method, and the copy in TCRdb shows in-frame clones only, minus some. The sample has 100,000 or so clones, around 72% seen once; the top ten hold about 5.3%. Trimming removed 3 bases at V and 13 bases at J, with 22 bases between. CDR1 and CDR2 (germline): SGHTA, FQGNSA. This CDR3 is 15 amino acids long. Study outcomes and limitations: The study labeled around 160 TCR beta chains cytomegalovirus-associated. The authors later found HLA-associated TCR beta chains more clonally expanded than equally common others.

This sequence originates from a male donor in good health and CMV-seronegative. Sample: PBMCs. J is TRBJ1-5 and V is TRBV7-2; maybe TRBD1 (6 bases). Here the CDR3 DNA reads TGTGCCAGCAGCTTTTCCCCTGCTAGGGGGTCCCTTCAGCATTTT. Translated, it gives CASSFSPARGSLQHF.